Presented here are 30 T cell receptor beta chains from one specimen sequenced in a study of T cells in tumors after PD-1 blockade. TCRdb keeps only in-frame clones here, not all; method: immunoSEQ multiplex PCR. The repertoire consists of more than 40,000 clones, with approximately 84% occurring once and the leading ten covering just over 4%. The sample here was PBMCs, taken before anti-PD-1 treatment. Source of these receptors: a human donor with basal cell carcinoma.

CDR3 protein: CASSHVNTGELFF. The DNA for the CDR3 is TGTGCCAGCAGCCACGTTAACACCGGGGAGCTGTTTTTT. V and J are TRBV11-1 and TRBJ2-2, with D hard to call. Trimming removed 5 bases at V and 2 bases at J, with 6 bases between. The CDR3 is 13 residues long. The germline V gene encodes CDR1 SGHAT and CDR2 FQDESV (reference sequence). Combining the CDR3 with reference TRBV11-1 and TRBJ2-2 gives the whole variable domain EAEVAQSPRYKITEKSQAVAFWCDPISGHATLYWYRQILGQGPELLVQFQDESVVDDSQLPKDRFSAERLKGVDSTLKIQPAELGDSAMYLCASSHVNTGELFFGEGSRLTVL.

The rearrangement links TRBV2 to TRBJ1-5; unclear D gene. The CDR3 is 14 residues long. The germline gives CDR1 SNHLY, CDR2 FYNNEI. With 8 bases removed from V and 0 bases from J, the gap between germline ends came to 11 bases. CDR3 amino acids: CASGQTDSNQPQHF. In DNA form, the CDR3 reads TGTGCCAGCGGGCAGACCGATAGCAATCAGCCCCAGCATTTT.

The rearrangement links TRBV3-1 (or the pseudogene TRBV3-2) to TRBJ2-1; D gene uncertain. The CDR3 loop spans 14 amino acids. V lost 8 bases and J lost 1, with 12 bases in between. CDR1 is LGHDT and CDR2 is YNNKEL in the germline V gene (reference sequence). CDR3 coding DNA: TGTGCCAGCTCACCGACGAATTCCTACAATGAGCAGTTCTTC. Translation: CASSPTNSYNEQFF.

CDR3 in amino acids: CASSNGGFEAFF. Here the CDR3 DNA reads TGTGCCAGCTCAAACGGAGGGTTTGAAGCTTTCTTT. This sequence joins TRBV14 and TRBJ1-1; no clear D. This CDR3 region has 12 residues. Germline CDR1 is SGHDN and CDR2 is FVKESK. The V end lost 8 bases, the J end lost 7 bases, and 14 bases lay between the germline ends.

This sequence joins TRBV6-5 and TRBJ2-1, with D perhaps matching TRBD1 (6 bases). V dropped 0 bases and J dropped 6 bases, with 15 bases sitting between them. The germline V gene encodes CDR1 MNHEY and CDR2 SVGAGI. CDR3 length equals 16 residues. This CDR3 reads CASSYSGAPSRNEQFF. CDR3 DNA: TGTGCCAGCAGTTACTCGGGGGCCCCCTCTCGCAATGAGCAGTTCTTC.

Notes on this clone: A read error may produce the germline difference seen at one junction end. The chain combines TRBV5-1 with TRBJ1-1, with a possible D match to TRBD1 (5 bases). This CDR3 has 15 amino acids. Germline values: CDR1 SGHRS, CDR2 YFSETQ. The DNA of the CDR3 is TGCGCCAGCAGCTGGGCGGCGGGGGTGAAAACTGAAGCTTTCTTT. Protein: CASSWAAGVKTEAFF.

V gene TRBV28 combines with J gene TRBJ2-6; 8 nucleotides match TRBD1. Germline CDR1 is MDHEN and CDR2 is SYDVKM. The length of the CDR3 is 16 residues. V lost 7 bases to trimming and J lost 4 bases; unmatched junction nucleotides: 9. The CDR3 coding sequence is TGTGCCAGCACCCCGACAGGGGCGGACGGGGCCAACGTCCTGACTTTC. It is translated as CASTPTGADGANVLTF.

The CDR3 DNA sequence: TGTGCCAGCGGAAGGGGGACAGGGAACACCGGGGAGCTGTTTTTT. Translation gives CASGRGTGNTGELFF. This chain connects TRBV2 to TRBJ2-2; 8 bases fit TRBD1. V lost 8 bases, J lost 1 base, and 6 bases stayed unmatched. This CDR3 has 15 residues. Germline lookup yields CDR1 SNHLY and CDR2 FYNNEI.

This chain connects TRBV6-2 or TRBV6-3 to TRBJ1-5; weak D call: TRBD1 (5 bases). Trimming stripped 5 bases from V and 4 bases from J, with 12 bases between. CDR3 size: 14 residues. Germline V CDR1 and CDR2: MNHEY, SVGEGT. The CDR3 sequence is CASSPRVGNQPQHF. Written as DNA, the CDR3 is TGTGCCAGCAGTCCCAGGGTAGGGAATCAGCCCCAGCATTTT.

The chain has TRBV19 and TRBJ2-3; D may be TRBD2 (6 bases). V was clipped by 1 base and J by 14 bases, with 10 bases between them. This CDR3 contains 11 residues. CDR1 and CDR2 from the germline V gene are LNHDA and SQIVND (reference sequence). In DNA, the CDR3 is TGTGCCAGTAGTATAGCTAGCGTACTGTATTTT. It specifies CASSIASVLYF.

This chain uses TRBV5-1 with TRBJ2-7; D is perhaps TRBD2 (5 bases). V lost 0 bases to trimming and J lost 0 bases, with 19 bases between them. Germline V gene lookup returns CDR1 SGHRS and CDR2 YFSETQ. The CDR3 runs 18 residues. The CDR3 here is CASSLAKYLRDSSYEQYF. As DNA, the CDR3 is TGCGCCAGCAGCTTGGCGAAGTACCTACGGGATAGCTCCTACGAGCAGTACTTC.

Regarding this clone: This specimen includes other DNA sequences encoding the same CDR3. This chain links TRBV5-4 with TRBJ2-3; D is tentatively TRBD1 or TRBD2 (5 bases each). Germline V lookup: CDR1 SGHNT, CDR2 YYREEE (reference sequence). The CDR3 has 16 amino acids. V lost 0 bases, J lost 1 base, and 12 bases lay in between. The CDR3 DNA follows: TGTGCCAGCAGCTTGGAGAGCCGAGGGGGCACAGATACGCAGTATTTT. Translated, it gives CASSLESRGGTDTQYF. The entire variable domain, with the rest obtained from reference TRBV5-4 and TRBJ2-3, is as follows: ETGVTQSPTHLIKTRGQQVTLRCSSQSGHNTVSWYQQALGQGPQFIFQYYREEENGRGNFPPRFSGLQFPNYSSELNVNALELDDSALYLCASSLESRGGTDTQYFGPGTRLTVL.

The CDR3 DNA reads TGCGCCAGCAGCTTGGTGGTCGTTGGAGGGCCCTCTGGGCAGTATTTT. Translation gives CASSLVVVGGPSGQYF. The chain uses TRBV5-1 and TRBJ2-3; possibly TRBD2 for D (6 bases). V dropped 0 bases and J dropped 11 bases, with 22 bases sitting between them. The length of the CDR3 is 16 residues. Germline loops: CDR1 SGHRS, CDR2 YFSETQ.

This chain uses TRBV19 with TRBJ2-3; D remains unclear. Germline CDR1 LNHDA, CDR2 SQIVND (reference sequence). V was cut by 1 base and J by 0 bases, with 5 bases left in between. The CDR3 totals 14 residues. The CDR3 here is CASSIAMSTDTQYF. The CDR3 DNA reads TGTGCCAGTAGTATAGCTATGAGCACAGATACGCAGTATTTT.

This clone has a handful of counts. This chain uses TRBV30 with TRBJ2-7; 11 bases fit TRBD1. Germline lookup yields CDR1 GTSNPN and CDR2 SVGIG (reference sequence). The CDR3 has 12 residues. With 5 bases clipped from V and 4 bases from J, the junction kept 1 base outside the gene matches. In DNA form, the CDR3 reads TGTGCCTGGGGGGACAGGGGGTACGAGCAGTACTTC. Protein product: CAWGDRGYEQYF.

The CDR3 DNA follows: TGTGCCAGCAGCTTACCTAAGACGGGGGGGGCCTCGAATGAGCAGTTCTTC. Translating it yields CASSLPKTGGASNEQFF. The chain joins TRBV7-8 to TRBJ2-1; TRBD2 agrees at 8 bases. With V trimmed by 2 bases and J by 7 bases, 13 bases remained unmatched. Germline CDR1 is SGHVS and CDR2 is FQNEAQ. This CDR3 region has 17 residues.

The gene calls are TRBV10-3 and TRBJ2-5, with D unresolved. Per the germline V gene, CDR1 is ENHRY and CDR2 is SYGVKD. This CDR3 has 15 residues. V was cut by 0 bases and J by 4 bases, with 12 bases left in between. The CDR3 DNA reads as TGTGCCATCAGTGAGTCGACCCTGATAGGAGAGACCCAGTACTTC. Translating it yields CAISESTLIGETQYF.

Points on this clone: The same CDR3 arises from other DNA sequences in this sample as well. The chain has TRBV13 and TRBJ1-4; tentatively, D is TRBD1 (5 bases). In germline, CDR1 is PRHDT, CDR2 FYEKMQ (reference sequence). V gave up 4 bases and J gave up 8 bases, with 11 bases separating them. The CDR3 totals 13 residues. The CDR3 spells CASSSPRGEKLFF. The CDR3 DNA reads as TGTGCCAGCAGCTCTCCCCGGGGGGAAAAACTGTTTTTT.

This sequence joins TRBV19 and TRBJ1-1; D is ambiguous. The germline V gene encodes CDR1 LNHDA and CDR2 SQIVND (reference sequence). The CDR3 spans 13 residues. V was clipped by 3 bases and J by 1 base, with 6 bases between them. CDR3 nucleotides: TGTGCCAGTAGTATTCGGGAGAACACTGAAGCTTTCTTT. This gives the protein CASSIRENTEAFF.

The genes are TRBV19 and TRBJ2-6; D might be TRBD1 or TRBD2, each matching 5 bases. CDR3 length: 15 residues. Germline V lookup: CDR1 LNHDA, CDR2 SQIVND (reference sequence). V lost 6 bases, J lost 0 bases, and 9 bases lay in between. The chain's CDR3 is CASRWGSSGANVLTF. The CDR3 DNA follows: TGTGCCAGTAGGTGGGGGAGCTCTGGGGCCAACGTCCTGACTTTC.

The chain joins TRBV10-1 to TRBJ1-3; D uncertain. CDR1 WNHNN and CDR2 SYGVQD come from the germline V gene (reference sequence). The V end lost 3 bases, the J end lost 4 bases, and 10 bases lay between the germline ends. CDR3 length: 14 residues. The CDR3 protein is CASSDPEGGNTIYF. CDR3 nucleotides: TGCGCCAGCAGTGACCCCGAAGGAGGAAACACCATATATTTT.

The chain has TRBV4-1 and TRBJ2-7; D might be TRBD1 (6 bases). V gave up 0 bases and J gave up 8 bases, with 14 bases separating them. The CDR3 is 14 amino acids. The V gene's germline CDR1 is MGHRA and CDR2 YSYEKL. The CDR3 bases are TGCGCCAGCAGCCAAGAGATATCAACAGGGCAGCAGTACTTC. Encoded protein: CASSQEISTGQQYF.

V gene TRBV19 combines with J gene TRBJ1-5; tentatively, D is TRBD1 (6 bases). Trimming took off 1 base at V and 1 base at J, with 11 bases between the two ends. This CDR3 has 16 amino acids. Germline CDR1 and CDR2: LNHDA and SQIVND (reference sequence). The CDR3 loop is CASSIVGGQSNQPQHF. The CDR3 DNA is TGTGCCAGTAGTATAGTTGGGGGGCAGAGCAATCAGCCCCAGCATTTT.

This chain joins TRBV5-1 and TRBJ2-1, with D maybe TRBD2 (7 bases). The CDR3 totals 15 residues. In germline, CDR1 is SGHRS, CDR2 YFSETQ. Trimming took off 0 bases at V and 2 bases at J, with 9 bases between the two ends. In DNA, the CDR3 is TGCGCCAGCAGCTTGGCGGGGGGCACCTACAATGAGCAGTTCTTC. Its protein product is CASSLAGGTYNEQFF.

This clone was found a few times. The chain has TRBV7-9 and TRBJ2-7, with D perhaps matching TRBD2 (6 bases). V gave up 3 bases and J gave up 0 bases, with 9 bases separating them. The germline V gene has CDR1 SEHNR and CDR2 FQNEAQ (reference sequence). The CDR3 is made up of 14 amino acids. CDR3 sequence reads: CASSFAGSSYEQYF. In DNA, the CDR3 is TGTGCCAGCAGCTTCGCGGGGAGCTCCTACGAGCAGTACTTC.

The chain joins TRBV6-5 to TRBJ1-1, with a weak D call TRBD1 (5 bases). V was cut by 6 bases and J by 0 bases, with 14 bases left in between. CDR3 size: 15 residues. Germline CDR1 MNHEY, CDR2 SVGAGI. The CDR3 bases are TGTGCCAGCAGAGGCGGGGGGGTCATGAACACTGAAGCTTTCTTT. Amino acids: CASRGGGVMNTEAFF.

V and J are TRBV5-1 and TRBJ1-6; 8 positions agree with TRBD1. Germline-derived CDR1 and CDR2 are SGHRS and YFSETQ. There are 16 residues in the CDR3. J was trimmed by 7 bases and V by 0 bases; bases with no gene match: 6. The CDR3 reads CASSLDDRGGNSPLHF. CDR3 coding DNA: TGCGCCAGCAGCTTGGACGACAGGGGTGGGAATTCACCCCTCCACTTT.

The V and J genes are TRBV7-2 and TRBJ1-1; no definite D call. The length of the CDR3 is 16 residues. The germline V gene has CDR1 SGHTA and CDR2 FQGNSA. Trimming pared 4 bases from V and 0 bases from J, leaving 15 bases between. CDR3 nucleotide sequence: TGTGCCAGCAGCTCCCCCCGCCCTGTAATGAACACTGAAGCTTTCTTT. This encodes CASSSPRPVMNTEAFF.

V gene TRBV6-5 combines with J gene TRBJ2-6; D unresolved. The V gene's germline CDR1 is MNHEY and CDR2 SVGAGI. The CDR3 length is 11 residues. Trimming took off 5 bases at V and 4 bases at J, with 0 bases between the two ends. This chain's CDR3 is CASSGANVLTF. CDR3 bases: TGTGCCAGCAGTGGGGCCAACGTCCTGACTTTC.

With respect to this clone: A read error may account for a junction end that differs from germline. The chain has TRBV7-7 and TRBJ2-6, with D hard to call. Per the germline V gene, CDR1 is SSHAT and CDR2 is FNYEAQ (reference sequence). This CDR3 has 17 amino acids. The CDR3 here is CASSSGPKVSGANVLTF. The CDR3 DNA follows: TGTGCTAGCAGCTCAGGCCCCAAAGTGAGTGGGGCCAACGTCCTGACTTTC.